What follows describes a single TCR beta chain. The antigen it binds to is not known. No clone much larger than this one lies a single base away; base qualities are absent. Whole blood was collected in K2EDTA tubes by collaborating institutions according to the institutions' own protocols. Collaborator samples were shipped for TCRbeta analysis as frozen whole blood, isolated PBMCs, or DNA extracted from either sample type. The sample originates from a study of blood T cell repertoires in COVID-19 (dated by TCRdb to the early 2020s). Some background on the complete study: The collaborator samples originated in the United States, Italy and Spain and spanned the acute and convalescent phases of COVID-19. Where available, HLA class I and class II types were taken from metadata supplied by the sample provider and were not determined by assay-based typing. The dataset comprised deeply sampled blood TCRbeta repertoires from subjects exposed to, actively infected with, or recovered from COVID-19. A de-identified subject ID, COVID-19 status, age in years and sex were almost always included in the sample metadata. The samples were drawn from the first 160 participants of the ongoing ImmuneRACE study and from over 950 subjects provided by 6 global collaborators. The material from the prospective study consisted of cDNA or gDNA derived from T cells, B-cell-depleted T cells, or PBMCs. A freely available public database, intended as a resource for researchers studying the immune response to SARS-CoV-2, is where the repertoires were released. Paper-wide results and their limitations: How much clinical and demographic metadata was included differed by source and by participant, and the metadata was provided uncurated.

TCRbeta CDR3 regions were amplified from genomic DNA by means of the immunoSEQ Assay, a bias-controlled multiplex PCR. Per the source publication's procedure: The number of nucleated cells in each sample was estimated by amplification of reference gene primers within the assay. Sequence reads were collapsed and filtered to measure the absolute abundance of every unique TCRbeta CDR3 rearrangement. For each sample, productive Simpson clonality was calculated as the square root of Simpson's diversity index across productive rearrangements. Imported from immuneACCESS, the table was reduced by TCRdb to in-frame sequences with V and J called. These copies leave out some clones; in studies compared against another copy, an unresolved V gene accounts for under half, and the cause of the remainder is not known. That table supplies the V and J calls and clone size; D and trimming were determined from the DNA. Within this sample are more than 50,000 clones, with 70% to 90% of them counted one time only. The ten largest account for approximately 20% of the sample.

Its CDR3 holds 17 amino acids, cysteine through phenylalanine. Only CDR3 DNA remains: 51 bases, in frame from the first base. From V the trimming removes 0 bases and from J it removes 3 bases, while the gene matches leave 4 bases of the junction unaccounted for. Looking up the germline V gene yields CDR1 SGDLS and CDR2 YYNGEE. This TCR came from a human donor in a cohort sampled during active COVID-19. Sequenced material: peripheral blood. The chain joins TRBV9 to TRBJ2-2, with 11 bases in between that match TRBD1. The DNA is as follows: TGTGCCAGCAGCGTAGTTGGGACAGGGGGGTACACCGGGGAGCTGTTTTTT. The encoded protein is CASSVVGTGGYTGELFF.